This T cell receptor (beta chain) was captured in a study of T cell clones after liver transplantation. Study results and caveats: Small, mixed patient groups and varying post-transplant times limit these conclusions.

About this clone itself: The antigen is not known.

J gave up 3 bases and V 4 bases, and 4 bases lay outside the gene matches. Germline values: CDR1 SGHRS, CDR2 YFSETQ. The CDR3 spans 14 residues. TCRdb's copy holds only in-frame clones and misses some; the assay was immunoSEQ multiplex PCR. The table shows 40,000 to 65,000 clones, with 65% to 85% occurring only once. The chain recombines TRBV5-1 with TRBJ2-1, with 7 positions matching TRBD1. Sequenced here: CD4+ T cells from blood, sampled before liver transplant. The TCR was taken from a human donor who received a liver transplant. The CDR3 DNA is TGCGCCAGCAGCCCGGGACAGAGCTACAATGAGCAGTTCTTC. As protein: CASSPGQSYNEQFF.